The clone carrying this T cell receptor (beta chain) is a singleton in its sample. Its antigen is unidentified. The data belong to a study of Tregs in tolerant kidney transplant recipients. Study-wide results and limits: Tolerant patients' donor-specific Tregs expanded beyond overall Tregs, suggesting antigen-driven growth. Changing PCR primers prevented nucleotide comparison between some patients' samples.

The V gene's germline CDR1 is MNHNS and CDR2 SASEGT. V lost 1 base and J 5 bases, leaving 17 bases between the germline ends. The CDR3 is made up of 16 amino acids. Libraries were prepared by immunoSEQ multiplex PCR; TCRdb keeps only in-frame clonotypes and omits some of them. The profile shows roughly 69,000 clones, about 89% of them singletons. This sequence joins TRBV6-1 and TRBJ2-5, with no clear D. This clonotype originated in a human donor who received a combined kidney and bone marrow transplant. The specimen comprised CD4+ T cells from blood, sampled before the transplant. The CDR3 nucleotides are TGTGCCAGCAGTGAAGGATATGGGCAGCTTGGCGAGACCCAGTACTTC. Amino acids: CASSEGYGQLGETQYF.